A selection of T cell receptor beta chains follows, all from one sample in a study of blood T cell repertoires in COVID-19. Here immunoSEQ multiplex PCR was the method, and the copy in TCRdb shows in-frame clones only, minus some. The table has over 60,000 clones, 89% seen once. Sequencing was carried out using peripheral blood. The receptors were gathered from a man older than 75 with acute or convalescent COVID-19. CDR3s include the opening cysteine and the closing phenylalanine or tryptophan. Only some rows state a clone size, as once, few, many or a class for expanded clones.

>-|TRBV5-5
CASSLLALYNEQFF
>-|TRBV7-3
CASSPEGEKRDEQFF
>-|TRBV6-1
CASSEASGGARNYGYTF
>-|TRBV5-1
CASFEDSPYNEQFF
>-|TRBV5-1
CASSLVGLVSDEQFF
>-|TRBV25-1
CASGRGYEQFF
>-|TRBV7-2
CASSRHGRADTEAFF
>few|TRBV6-5
CASSYGPGSYGYTF
>-|TRBV18
CASSPGTVGTQYF
>-|TRBV3-1/TRBV3-2
CASSRAGENTEAFF
>-|TRBV24-1
CATGTPGQGLNGGNQPQHF
>-|TRBV12-3/TRBV12-4
CASSFNYPAEQYF
>-|TRBV6-6
CASSYGQTLKNTEAFF
>-|TRBV11-2
CASSLGSSVNTEAFF
>-|TRBV4-2
CASSQDRGSDRVYGYTF
>medium-sized|TRBV27
CASSFGQANEKLFF
>-|TRBV29-1
CSVEGRDYGYTF
>-|TRBV29-1
CSVSPDRLGYTF
>-|TRBV2
CASSEELAGVWGTDTQYF
>-|TRBV11-2
CASSSQGYEQYF
>-|TRBV10-3
CAILSGGLTYEQYF
>once|TRBV18
CASSPAGTTSGGNTIYF
>-|TRBV19
CASSGTTYEQYF
>-|TRBV24-1
CATSDFPRRRGTDTQYF
>few|TRBV4-1
CASSQDWGDGNQPQHF
>-|TRBV28
CASSLIGTSGMKDTQYF
>-|TRBV9
CASSVRGLAGNTDTQYF
>-|TRBV5-4
CASSLEAVQETQYF
>-|TRBV6-5
CASGLGTEGKALHF
>once|TRBV5-5
CASSLGASVDTDTQYF
>-|TRBV6-5
CASRDRGQAFF
>few|TRBV4-1
CASSTPGRTGTGEADTQYF
>few|TRBV5-4
CASSYAVGTDEQYF